These 30 T cell receptor beta chains were sequenced from one sample in a study of cytotoxic CD8 clonotypes in ibrutinib-treated CLL (TCRdb year 2021). Receptors were amplified or captured by the immunoSEQ multiplex PCR assay. The immuneACCESS repertoire file appears here via TCRdb, limited to in-frame rearrangements. These files lack a portion of the clones; in checked studies, under half of the deficit traces to unresolved V genes, and the cause of the others is not known. The sample table shows more than 200,000 clones, and roughly three quarters are seen once. Of the sample, about 6.2% falls within the top ten clones. This sample's time point label indicates: about 11 months on ibrutinib. The sample here was PBMCs, taken after 12 months of ibrutinib treatment. The receptors come from a human donor with chronic lymphocytic leukemia.

The rearrangement uses TRBV4-3 and TRBJ2-3; 10 bases map to TRBD2. The CDR3 length is 15 residues. V lost 2 bases and J lost 6; bases outside the gene matches: 5. Germline V lookup: CDR1 LGHNA, CDR2 YSLEER. CDR3 nucleotides: TGCGCCAGCAGCCAAAGTACTAGCGGGACCGATACGCAGTATTTT. It codes for CASSQSTSGTDTQYF.

The rearrangement uses TRBV6-6 and TRBJ1-5, with 7 bases identical to TRBD1. The germline V gene encodes CDR1 MNHNY and CDR2 SVGAGI (reference sequence). This CDR3 contains 14 residues. The V gene end was trimmed by 6 bases and the J gene end by 4 bases; junction bases not matched to a gene: 6. The CDR3, as DNA: TGTGCCAGCAGCCGGACAGGCCCAAATCAGCCCCAGCATTTT. It encodes CASSRTGPNQPQHF.

The V call is TRBV5-1, the J call TRBJ2-7; perhaps TRBD1 as D (6 bases). The CDR3 loop spans 14 amino acids. The V and J ends lost 7 bases and 2 bases respectively, with 16 bases between them. Germline V gene data show CDR1 as SGHRS and CDR2 as YFSETQ. The CDR3 is CASSLTGTTYEQYF. The DNA for the CDR3 is TGCGCCAGCTCCCTAACCGGGACAACCTACGAGCAGTACTTC.

The chain is built from TRBV5-1 and TRBJ1-3; no clear D. Germline-derived CDR1 and CDR2 are SGHRS and YFSETQ. The CDR3 consists of 15 residues. Deletions cut 4 bases from V and 4 bases from J, with 15 bases between. The CDR3 spells CASSPGAVTGNTIYF. CDR3 in DNA: TGCGCCAGCAGCCCGGGCGCTGTGACGGGAAACACCATATATTTT.

This rearrangement joins TRBV19 to TRBJ1-5; 7 bases agree with TRBD1. Germline-derived CDR1 and CDR2 are LNHDA and SQIVND (reference sequence). The V gene end was trimmed by 8 bases and the J gene end by 1 base; junction bases not matched to a gene: 11. The CDR3 length is 16 residues. CDR3 residues: CASRDPGTASNQPQHF. In nucleotides, the CDR3 is TGTGCCAGTCGGGACCCCGGGACAGCGAGCAATCAGCCCCAGCATTTT.

The rearrangement joins TRBV19 to TRBJ1-2; 7 bases are shared with TRBD1. Germline lookup yields CDR1 LNHDA and CDR2 SQIVND (reference sequence). J lost 4 bases, V lost 6 bases, and 11 bases had no gene match. The CDR3 is made up of 15 amino acids. The DNA for the CDR3 is TGTGCCAGTAGGCCCGGGACAGCCTCGGCCTATGGCTACACCTTC. Translation: CASRPGTASAYGYTF.

CDR3 region: CASSAHRLEAFF. In DNA, the CDR3 is TGTGCCAGCAGTGCGCACAGGCTTGAAGCTTTCTTT. The chain recombines TRBV27 with TRBJ1-1, with D possibly being TRBD1 (5 bases). Trimming removed 5 bases from V and 7 bases from J, with 11 bases in between. Per germline, CDR1 MNHEY and CDR2 SMNVEV (reference sequence). CDR3 length equals 12 residues.

Only one count was recorded for this clone. The CDR3 DNA sequence: TGTGCCAGCACTGCGGGAGGAGGCCATGAGCAGTTCTTC. Amino acid sequence: CASTAGGGHEQFF. The rearrangement links TRBV14 to TRBJ2-1, with TRBD2 matching over 8 bases. Unmatched junction bases numbered 7, after V lost 7 bases and J lost 8 bases. In germline, CDR1 is SGHDN, CDR2 FVKESK. CDR3 length: 13 amino acids.

This clone was recorded a few times. The chain has TRBV30 and TRBJ1-2, with 8 positions matching TRBD1. Germline values: CDR1 GTSNPN, CDR2 SVGIG (reference sequence). The length of the CDR3 is 14 residues. V shed 4 bases, J shed 5 bases, and the junction held 9 bases outside the gene matches. This CDR3 reads CAWKRSGGRYGYTF. For the CDR3, the DNA is TGTGCCTGGAAACGTTCAGGGGGCAGATATGGCTACACCTTC. The variable domain in full, completed from reference TRBV30 and TRBJ1-2, reads SQTIHQWPATLVQPVGSPLSLECTVEGTSNPNLYWYRQAAGRGLQLLFYSVGIGQISSEVPQNLSASRPQDRQFILSSKKLLLSDSGFYLCAWKRSGGRYGYTFGSGTRLTVV.

The V gene is TRBV4-2, the J gene TRBJ2-1, with a tentative D call TRBD1 (5 bases). V was trimmed by 1 base and J by 7 bases, leaving 11 bases between them. Germline V gene data show CDR1 as LGHNA and CDR2 as YNFKEQ. The CDR3 contains 14 residues. DNA for the CDR3: TGTGCCAGCAGCCAAGGACAGAGTAGAAATGAGCAGTTCTTC. It codes for CASSQGQSRNEQFF.

The CDR3 is CASSIAGGETQYF. CDR3 bases: TGTGCCAGTAGTATTGCAGGTGGGGAGACCCAGTACTTC. This chain connects TRBV19 to TRBJ2-5, with unresolved D. The CDR3 runs 13 residues. Germline V gene sequence: CDR1 LNHDA, CDR2 SQIVND (reference sequence). Trimming took off 3 bases at V and 5 bases at J, with 10 bases between the two ends.

This chain uses TRBV9 with TRBJ2-7; D remains unclear. The CDR3 covers 15 residues. Germline loops: CDR1 SGDLS, CDR2 YYNGEE. The germline V and J ends were trimmed by 2 bases and 3 bases, with 15 bases remaining between them. CDR3 nucleotides: TGTGCCAGCAGCGTCAGCGCTGGAATCCACTACGAGCAGTACTTC. Translating gives CASSVSAGIHYEQYF.

This clone was counted only a few times. The CDR3 DNA reads TGTGCCTGGAGTGTCCGGGGGACAGGGGACACCGGGGAGCTGTTTTTT. It translates to CAWSVRGTGDTGELFF. The chain couples TRBV30 to TRBJ2-2, with TRBD1 identical over 10 bases. Trimming at V came to 0 bases and at J to 3 bases, leaving 4 bases not matched to a gene. This CDR3 contains 16 residues. In germline, CDR1 is GTSNPN, CDR2 SVGIG (reference sequence).

The chain employs TRBV28 and TRBJ2-3; tentative D call: TRBD1 (5 bases). V was cut by 5 bases and J by 2 bases, with 20 bases left in between. The germline CDR1 and CDR2 sequences are MDHEN and SYDVKM. The CDR3 totals 17 residues. CDR3 nucleotide sequence: TGTGCCAGCAGTCCTGGTTTTGAGGACGGACACACAGATACGCAGTATTTT. This gives the protein CASSPGFEDGHTDTQYF.

About this clone: At the DNA level, this CDR3 is encoded by other sequences in the same sample as well. This chain uses TRBV5-1 with TRBJ2-3, with a possible D match to TRBD2 (6 bases). Trimming pared 5 bases from V and 4 bases from J, leaving 11 bases between. CDR3 length: 13 residues. Germline V CDR1 and CDR2: SGHRS, YFSETQ. This chain's CDR3 is CASSLTGADTQYF. CDR3 DNA sequence: TGCGCCAGCAGTTTGACGGGGGCAGATACGCAGTATTTT.

The genes are TRBV5-1 and TRBJ2-6, with 8 nucleotides matching TRBD1. This CDR3 comprises 18 residues. Germline values: CDR1 SGHRS, CDR2 YFSETQ. Unmatched junction bases numbered 9, after V lost 4 bases and J lost 0 bases. The CDR3 region is CASSQSQGASSGANVLTF. For the CDR3, the DNA is TGCGCCAGCAGCCAAAGTCAGGGGGCCAGCTCTGGGGCCAACGTCCTGACTTTC.

CDR3 DNA sequence: TGTGCCAGCAGCAAAGTCGGGGACATCCTCTCCTACGAGCAGTACTTC. Its protein is CASSKVGDILSYEQYF. The rearrangement joins TRBV21-1 to TRBJ2-7; TRBD1 is taken as the D call from the table, unchecked against the DNA. TRBV21-1 is deemed a pseudogene. This CDR3 is built from 16 residues.

The V call is TRBV28, the J call TRBJ2-1; no firm D call. Germline assignment: CDR1 MDHEN and CDR2 SYDVKM. V lost 2 bases, J lost 10 bases, and 9 bases lay in between. The CDR3 loop spans 12 amino acids. Here the CDR3 DNA reads TGTGCCAGCAGTTTAGTGCCGACGGAGCAGTTCTTC. The encoded protein is CASSLVPTEQFF.

The genes are TRBV7-3 and TRBJ1-3; D not resolved. CDR3 length equals 15 residues. CDR1 is SGHTA, CDR2 FQGTGA, per germline. The V and J ends lost 2 bases and 1 base respectively, with 9 bases between them. The DNA for the CDR3 is TGTGCCAGCAGCTTAGGATATCCTTCTGGAAACACCATATATTTT. It translates to CASSLGYPSGNTIYF.

The V and J genes are TRBV2 and TRBJ2-7, with 7 bases aligning to TRBD1. This CDR3 has 14 residues. With 9 bases clipped from V and 0 bases from J, the junction kept 8 bases outside the gene matches. From germline, CDR1 is SNHLY and CDR2 FYNNEI. CDR3 protein: CASQDRTFSYEQYF. The CDR3 coding sequence is TGTGCCAGTCAGGACAGGACCTTCTCCTACGAGCAGTACTTC.

In this sample, this clone turned up once. A junction end diverges from the germline sequence, so it may reflect a read error. The chain has TRBV7-7 and TRBJ2-7; D is ambiguous. CDR3 length: 10 residues. Germline V CDR1 and CDR2: SSHAT, FNYEAQ (reference sequence). The chain's CDR3 is CASSFHEQYF. The CDR3 DNA follows: TGTGCTAGCAGCTTCCACGAGCAGTACTTC. The whole variable domain, remainder taken from reference TRBV7-7 and TRBJ2-7, is GAGVSQSPRYKVTKRGQDVTLRCDPISSHATLYWYQQALGQGPEFLTYFNYEAQPDKSGLPSDRFSAERPEGSISTLTIQRTEQRDSAMYRCASSFHEQYFGPGTRLTVT.

The DNA for the CDR3 is TGTGCCAGCTCACTACTCACAGGGACGGGAGTCTACGAGCAGTACTTC. This encodes CASSLLTGTGVYEQYF. The gene calls are TRBV18 and TRBJ2-7; TRBD1 or TRBD2 may be the D gene (6 bases each). Germline lookup yields CDR1 KGHSH and CDR2 LQKENI. The CDR3 has 16 amino acids. V was clipped by 4 bases and J by 3 bases, with 19 bases between them.

The V and J genes are TRBV6-5 and TRBJ1-2, with no clear D. V was trimmed by 2 bases and J by 8 bases, leaving 12 bases between them. The V gene's germline CDR1 is MNHEY and CDR2 SVGAGI. The CDR3 spans 13 residues. The CDR3 loop is CASSYGLGSGYTF. CDR3 bases: TGTGCCAGCAGTTACGGGTTGGGGAGCGGCTACACCTTC.

This clone appeared a few times. V usage is TRBV29-1 and J usage is TRBJ1-2; D might be TRBD1 (6 bases). The CDR3 is 12 amino acids. Trimming stripped 4 bases from V and 7 bases from J, with 13 bases between. The V gene's germline CDR1 is SQVTM and CDR2 ANQGSEA. As DNA, the CDR3 is TGCAGCGTTGTTCGGGGGGCGGGTGGCTACACCTTC. This encodes CSVVRGAGGYTF. The full variable domain, in which reference TRBV29-1 and TRBJ1-2 provide the parts outside the CDR3, is SAVISQKPSRDICQRGTSLTIQCQVDSQVTMMFWYRQQPGQSLTLIATANQGSEATYESGFVIDKFPISRPNLTFSTLTVSNMSPEDSSIYLCSVVRGAGGYTFGSGTRLTVV.

This chain links TRBV7-8 with TRBJ2-7; 9 nucleotides match TRBD2. The CDR3 consists of 17 residues. With 3 bases clipped from V and 5 bases from J, the junction kept 14 bases outside the gene matches. The germline gives CDR1 SGHVS, CDR2 FQNEAQ. As DNA, the CDR3 is TGTGCCAGCAGCTTCCGACCGGCGGGAGGGGGCAGGGACGAGCAGTACTTC. This codes for CASSFRPAGGGRDEQYF.

A note on this clone: Other DNA sequences in the sample encode the same CDR3. The chain links TRBV30 to TRBJ2-7, with D unresolved. CDR3 length: 11 amino acids. Germline values: CDR1 GTSNPN, CDR2 SVGIG (reference sequence). Between the trimmed V and J ends, which lost 3 bases and 4 bases, there was a span of 7 bases. CDR3 sequence reads: CAWSLDYEQYF. The CDR3 DNA reads as TGTGCCTGGAGCTTAGATTACGAGCAGTACTTC.

The chain has TRBV7-2 and TRBJ1-2; unclear D gene. CDR1 and CDR2 (germline): SGHTA, FQGNSA. With 1 base removed from V and 7 bases from J, the gap between germline ends came to 7 bases. This CDR3 comprises 12 residues. This chain's CDR3 is CASSLEWGGYTF. The CDR3 DNA reads TGTGCCAGCAGCTTAGAGTGGGGTGGCTACACCTTC.

This clone was detected once. The V and J genes are TRBV25-1 and TRBJ1-2, with D tentatively TRBD1 (5 bases). Trimming removed 4 bases from V and 0 bases from J, with 18 bases in between. In germline, CDR1 is MGHDK, CDR2 SYGVNS. The CDR3 length is 17 residues. The CDR3 DNA is TGTGCCAGCAGTGTAACCACACCGACAGCTACTAACTATGGCTACACCTTC. It yields the protein CASSVTTPTATNYGYTF.

V and J are TRBV9 and TRBJ1-6, with 8 bases identical to TRBD1. The CDR3 is 14 residues long. V was clipped by 4 bases and J by 8 bases; unmatched bases: 5. In germline, CDR1 is SGDLS, CDR2 YYNGEE. CDR3 nucleotide sequence: TGTGCCAGCAGCCTCAGGGGGCGGTATTCACCCCTCCACTTT. This codes for CASSLRGRYSPLHF.

This chain links TRBV29-1 with TRBJ1-2; TRBD1 is a possible D gene (6 bases). This CDR3 spans 15 amino acids. Germline loops: CDR1 SQVTM, CDR2 ANQGSEA. V was shortened by 3 bases and J by 0 bases, with 14 bases between the two germline ends. CDR3: CSVDRNRETNYGYTF. DNA of the CDR3: TGCAGCGTTGACCGCAACAGGGAAACTAACTATGGCTACACCTTC.